This is a list of T cell receptor beta chains from one sample in a study of beta chain features in type 1 diabetes. The method was immunoSEQ multiplex PCR; TCRdb's version includes in-frame clones alone and lacks a portion of them. The sample consists of 250,000 to 350,000 clones, roughly 11% of them appearing once. Sequenced: naive CD4+ T cells from blood. These receptors were obtained from a young woman in good health. Each CDR3 is given with its conserved first and last residue. A D gene is named only where the DNA matches it firmly. Clone size, where shown, is once, few, many, or a class for clones that have expanded.

abundance,j_gene,d_gene,len,v_gene,CDR3nt,CDR3aa
few,TRBJ2-5,-,12,TRBV27,TGTGCCAGCAGTCTACGGGGGGAGACCCAGTACTTC,CASSLRGETQYF
-,TRBJ2-7,-,15,TRBV5-5,TGTGCCAGCAGCTTGGCCGAACAGTCTTACTACGAGCAGTACTTC,CASSLAEQSYYEQYF
few,TRBJ2-5,-,14,TRBV30,TGTGCCTGGACCTTAGGACTTGTTGCGGAGACCCAGTACTTC,CAWTLGLVAETQYF
few,TRBJ2-3,TRBD2,16,TRBV7-9,TGTGCCAGCAGCCCCCGGACTAGCGGGAACACAGATACGCAGTATTTT,CASSPRTSGNTDTQYF
few,TRBJ2-3,-,13,TRBV7-9,TGTGCCAGCAGCTTAGCGGGAGCAGATACGCAGTATTTT,CASSLAGADTQYF
few,TRBJ1-4,-,11,TRBV20-1,TGCAGTGCTAGAAGGGACAAGGAACTGTTTTTT,CSARRDKELFF
-,TRBJ1-1,TRBD1,15,TRBV15,TGTGCCACCAGCAGAGTACAGGGGCTTAGCACTGAAGCTTTCTTT,CATSRVQGLSTEAFF
few,TRBJ2-1,TRBD2,19,TRBV5-1,TGCGCCAGCAGCCCGGTCCCGGGACTAGCGGGAGGCTCCTACAATGAGCAGTTCTTC,CASSPVPGLAGGSYNEQFF
few,TRBJ2-1,TRBD2,15,TRBV5-1,TGCGCCAGCAGCCAAGCGGGAGGATCCTACAATGAGCAGTTCTTC,CASSQAGGSYNEQFF
few,TRBJ2-5,-,13,TRBV29-1,TGCAGCGTCGAAACAGGGCGAGAGGAGACCCAGTACTTC,CSVETGREETQYF